These 9 T cell receptor beta chains came from one sample sequenced in a study of T cell repertoires in cytomegalovirus infection. TCRdb analysed the reads with MiXCR anew, one entry per CDR3 protein. This sample has under 850,000 distinct CDR3 sequences, with less than 40% found just once. Sequencing input: PBMCs. The receptors come from a human donor in good health (CMV status not recorded). Some clones in this sample may be carry-over from other donors' samples.

This chain connects TRBV30 to TRBJ1-1; D may be TRBD1 (5 bases). The CDR3 contains 13 residues. In germline, CDR1 is GTSNPN, CDR2 SVGIG (reference sequence). The V end lost 4 bases, the J end lost 8 bases, and 17 bases lay between the germline ends. The CDR3: CAWILAGTLEAFF. The CDR3 DNA reads TGTGCCTGGATCTTAGCGGGGACCCTGGAAGCTTTCTTT.

The gene calls are TRBV10-3 and TRBJ2-1, with D possibly matching TRBD1 (6 bases). The length of the CDR3 is 17 residues. Trimming shortened V by 4 bases and J by 0 bases, and 16 bases separated the two germline ends. Germline V gene lookup returns CDR1 ENHRY and CDR2 SYGVKD. The CDR3 DNA is TGTGCCATCAGTGCAAGGACAGCATCAAGCTCCTACAATGAGCAGTTCTTC. This gives the protein CAISARTASSSYNEQFF.

This chain's CDR3 is CASSLVPGNTQYF. DNA of the CDR3: TGTGCCAGCAGCTTAGTCCCGGGGAATACGCAGTATTTT. J is TRBJ2-3 and V is TRBV7-9; possibly TRBD2 for D (5 bases). V was cut by 1 base and J by 7 bases, with 9 bases left in between. This CDR3 region has 13 residues. Germline assignment: CDR1 SEHNR and CDR2 FQNEAQ (reference sequence).

The chain links TRBV10-2 to TRBJ1-1, with unresolved D. The CDR3 runs to 12 residues. Germline V CDR1 and CDR2: WSHSY, SAAADI. V lost 6 bases to trimming and J lost 5 bases, with 10 bases between them. The CDR3 spells CASRRSGTEAFF. In DNA form, the CDR3 reads TGCGCCAGCAGGCGTAGTGGAACTGAAGCTTTCTTT.

The chain uses TRBV7-2 and TRBJ2-1, with 12 bases lining up with TRBD2. There are 19 residues in the CDR3. V gave up 5 bases and J gave up 0 bases; unmatched junction bases: 11. Germline V gene sequence: CDR1 SGHTA, CDR2 FQGNSA. The CDR3 region is CASSPRGTSGSSSYNEQFF. CDR3 DNA: TGTGCCAGCAGCCCCAGGGGGACTAGCGGGTCCAGCTCCTACAATGAGCAGTTCTTC.

The chain has TRBV14 and TRBJ2-1; no definite D call. This CDR3 is 14 amino acids long. In germline, CDR1 is SGHDN, CDR2 FVKESK. Trimming took 1 base from V and 10 from J, leaving 14 bases between them. CDR3 protein: CASSQVGPRREQFF. CDR3 coding DNA: TGTGCCAGCAGCCAAGTCGGCCCGCGGCGAGAGCAGTTCTTC.

The V call is TRBV19, the J call TRBJ1-2; the D is unclear. Germline values: CDR1 LNHDA, CDR2 SQIVND (reference sequence). Trimming shortened V by 1 base and J by 3 bases, and 12 bases separated the two germline ends. The CDR3 consists of 15 residues. The CDR3 DNA sequence: TGTGCCAGTAGTATAGGAGCAGCAAGGGACTATGGCTACACCTTC. It encodes CASSIGAARDYGYTF.

This clonotype was seen a handful of times. This chain uses TRBV12-3 or TRBV12-4 with TRBJ2-1; 14 nucleotides line up with TRBD2. Germline trimming cut 6 bases from V and 10 bases from J; bases unmatched to any gene: 11. This CDR3 has 16 amino acids. The CDR3: CASRKFLGLAGDEQFF. As DNA, the CDR3 is TGTGCCAGCAGGAAATTCCTGGGACTAGCGGGAGACGAGCAGTTCTTC.

This clonotype has more than one count but fewer than ten. The chain couples TRBV12-3 or TRBV12-4 to TRBJ2-1; tentative D call: TRBD2 (6 bases). CDR3 size: 16 residues. V lost 5 bases to trimming and J lost 6 bases, with 20 bases between them. The CDR3 region is CASSPRGGGTGNEQFF. CDR3 bases: TGTGCCAGCAGTCCAAGGGGTGGGGGGACGGGCAATGAGCAGTTCTTC.